A single T cell receptor (beta chain) is shown here with its context. Per the original methods: Nucleated cell counts were estimated from reference gene primer amplification. Measured with immunoSEQ multiplex PCR; TCRdb has only the in-frame clones, and not every one. That table is the source of V, J and clone size, and D and trimming were worked out from the DNA. This sample carries about 350,000 clones, approximately 90% of them seen once, and the ten largest clones take around 3.9%. The data belong to a study of blood T cell repertoires in COVID-19. Background on the study: The United States, Italy and Spain were the sources of the acute and convalescent COVID-19 samples.

Germline-derived CDR1 and CDR2 are MRHNA and SNTAGT. Deletions cut 4 bases from V and 4 bases from J, with 19 bases between. This CDR3 has 16 amino acids. Sequenced material: peripheral blood. The rearrangement links TRBV6-4 to TRBJ2-5, with D tentatively TRBD2 (6 bases). This TCR was sampled from an older woman with COVID-19, enrolled during active disease. CDR3 sequence reads: CASSGLHGTPGETQYF. The CDR3 DNA sequence: TGTGCCAGCAGTGGGCTCCACGGGACTCCTGGAGAGACCCAGTACTTC.